This is a list of T cell receptor beta chains from one sample in a study of blood T cell repertoires in COVID-19. Measured with immunoSEQ multiplex PCR; TCRdb has only the in-frame clones, and not every one. The sample lists some 120,000 clones, around four fifths occurring once. The sequenced sample was peripheral blood. These TCRs come from a young man with acute or convalescent COVID-19. Each CDR3 is given with its conserved first and last residue. Fields, in order: V gene, CDR3 protein.

TRBV7-9 CASIPGTGSSYNEQFF
TRBV7-2 CASSPASGGYEQYF
TRBV7-9 CASSLRTSGRTDTQYF
TRBV12-3/TRBV12-4 CASSSPGYGYTF
TRBV29-1 CSAARRVGENIQYF
TRBV7-3 CASSSRGGQSGYTF
TRBV29-1 CSAHGGTSLSNEQFF
TRBV2 CASSSRPDRGYGYTF
TRBV7-9 CASSLGGGAADTQYF
TRBV9 CASSPWTGSAAAFF
TRBV19 CASSIGGELASPSNSPLHF
TRBV14 CASSRRGSRINTGELFF
TRBV3-1/TRBV3-2 CASSHAPGSGSSEQYF
TRBV6-6 CASSRGLTSPGDEQFF
TRBV11-2 CASSLDPGVTDTQYF
TRBV13 CASNGAGESPLHF
TRBV7-3 CASSLNPVGQGNNYGYTF
TRBV11-2 CASSPVTRNNEQFF
TRBV6-5 CASSYLGTGPEKLFF
TRBV6-1 CASSVRLAGVNTGELFF
TRBV30 CAWSVGAVSYNEQFF
TRBV6-5 CASSLSGDTQYF
TRBV11-2 CASSLQGTSPLHF
TRBV19 CASSIDQYQPQHF
TRBV9 CASSPGGAPYNEQFF
TRBV6-1 CASSDRTGITQNTEAFF
TRBV12-2 CASRVSRGLAFAYNEQFF
TRBV7-2 CASSLVGGYGYTF
TRBV5-4 CASSLTRANTEAFF
TRBV30 CAWSAGARGGYTF
TRBV19 CASSIAVSGSSGQETQYF
TRBV11-3 CASSLSGANNSPLHF
TRBV5-8 CASRPPAYDEQYF
TRBV7-6 CASSLLTPTTTNEKLFF
TRBV9 CASSFRTSGSSYNEQFF
TRBV9 CASSVGSGVRTEAFF
TRBV9 CASSVASGGSTDTQYF
TRBV28 CASEADWGNTIYF
TRBV2 CATYRQQETQYF
TRBV6-5 CASSYSTGEQYF
TRBV7-2 CASSLGGTGGVQPQHF
TRBV5-4 CASSSPVTGDYGYTF
TRBV10-2 CASSEFRGDYGYTF
TRBV7-3 CASALAKGNEQFF